This T cell receptor beta chain stems from a study of PD-L1 blockade in urothelial cancer. Study in general: Patients with male sex and bladder-origin urothelial cancer accounted for most of the roughly 30 enrolled.

Data came from immunoSEQ multiplex PCR; TCRdb stores just in-frame clones and leaves some out. The sample records around 50,000 clones, around 85% being singletons. Stated time point: peripheral blood 6 weeks after treatment start. The V gene lost 6 bases and the J gene lost 6 bases, with 18 bases spanning the gap. This CDR3 spans 15 amino acids. Germline lookup yields CDR1 SGHRS and CDR2 YFSETQ. This chain uses TRBV5-1 with TRBJ2-2; TRBD1 might be the D (6 bases). Sequencing was performed on PBMCs, taken around atezolizumab (anti-PD-L1) treatment. The TCR comes from a man aged 50 to 60 with urothelial cancer. The CDR3 region is CASTPSWGLAGELFF. In DNA, the CDR3 is TGCGCCAGCACCCCCTCGTGGGGGCTGGCCGGGGAGCTGTTTTTT.